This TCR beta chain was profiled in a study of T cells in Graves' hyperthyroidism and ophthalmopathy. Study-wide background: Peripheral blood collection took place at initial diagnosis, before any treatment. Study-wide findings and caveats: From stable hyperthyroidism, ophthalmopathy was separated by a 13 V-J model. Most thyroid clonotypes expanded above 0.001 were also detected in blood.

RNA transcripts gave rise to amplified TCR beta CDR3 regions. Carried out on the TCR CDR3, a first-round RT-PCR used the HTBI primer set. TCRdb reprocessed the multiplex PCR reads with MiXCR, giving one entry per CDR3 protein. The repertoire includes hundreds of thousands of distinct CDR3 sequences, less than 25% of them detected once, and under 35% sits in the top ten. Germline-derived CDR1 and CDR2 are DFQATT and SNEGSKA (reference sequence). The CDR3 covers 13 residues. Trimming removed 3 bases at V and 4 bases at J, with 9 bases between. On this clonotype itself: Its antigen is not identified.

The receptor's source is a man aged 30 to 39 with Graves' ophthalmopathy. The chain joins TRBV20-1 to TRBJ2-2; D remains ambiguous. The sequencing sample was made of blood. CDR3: CSASGEGTGELFF. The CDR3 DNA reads TGCAGTGCTAGTGGGGAAGGCACCGGGGAGCTGTTTTTT.